The entry that follows covers one T cell receptor beta chain sequence. The sample originates from a study of blood T cell repertoires in COVID-19. Study-wide background: From the United States, Italy and Spain came samples of acute and convalescent COVID-19. Sample material is recorded as cDNA or gDNA derived from T cells, B-cell-depleted T cells, or PBMCs.

In the original workflow: Nucleated cell number was recorded as an estimate derived from reference gene primer amplification. The repertoire was sequenced with immunoSEQ multiplex PCR; TCRdb's copy has only in-frame clones and lacks some. The DNA gave D and trimming, while V, J and clone size come from that table. The table shows 48,000 or so clones, with around 91% occurring only once. Germline-derived CDR1 and CDR2 are SGHRS and YFSETQ. The length of the CDR3 is 12 residues. Trimming pared 4 bases from V and 7 bases from J, leaving 9 bases between. Sequencing was carried out using peripheral blood. The chain uses TRBV5-1 and TRBJ2-1; D call uncertain. This clonotype was sampled from a human donor in a cohort sampled during active COVID-19. The CDR3 coding sequence is TGCGCCAGCAGCCAGAGCGCGAATGAGCAGTTCTTC. It encodes CASSQSANEQFF.